This is a list of T cell receptor beta chains from one sample in a study of response to subunit inactivated influenza vaccine. TCRdb reprocessed the RT-PCR reads with MiXCR, giving one entry per CDR3 protein. The data show about 500,000 distinct CDR3 sequences, with approximately 13% seen just once and over 10% held by the top ten. This specimen consisted of PBMCs from blood, obtained 40 to 50 days after vaccination. The origin of the receptors is a man aged 50 or older who received an inactivated influenza vaccine. CDR3s include the opening cysteine and the closing phenylalanine or tryptophan. D genes are given only for firm matches. The size entry is marked missing in some rows and otherwise reads once, few, many or a size class.

j_call: TRBJ2-5
cdr3_length: 13
clone_size: few
d_call: NA
v_call: TRBV7-9
cdr3_aa: CASSHAEGGTQYF
cdr3_nt: TGTGCCAGCAGCCACGCCGAGGGAGGGACCCAGTACTTC

j_call: TRBJ1-1
cdr3_length: 15
clone_size: few
d_call: NA
v_call: TRBV7-2
cdr3_aa: CASTLIRGANTEAFF
cdr3_nt: TGTGCCAGCACCCTTATACGAGGAGCGAACACTGAAGCTTTCTTT

j_call: TRBJ2-1
cdr3_length: 12
clone_size: NA
d_call: NA
v_call: TRBV4-1
cdr3_aa: CASSQEWGEQFF
cdr3_nt: TGCGCCAGCAGCCAAGAATGGGGGGAGCAGTTCTTC

j_call: TRBJ2-2
cdr3_length: 13
clone_size: many
d_call: TRBD1
v_call: TRBV7-2
cdr3_aa: CASSRNRGGELFF
cdr3_nt: TGTGCCAGCAGCCGCAACAGGGGTGGGGAGCTGTTTTTT

j_call: TRBJ2-1
cdr3_length: 19
clone_size: many
d_call: NA
v_call: TRBV11-2
cdr3_aa: CASSSNERGSARVHNEQFF
cdr3_nt: TGTGCCAGCAGCTCCAACGAAAGGGGAAGCGCGAGGGTTCACAATGAGCAGTTCTTC

j_call: TRBJ2-7
cdr3_length: 14
clone_size: many
d_call: TRBD1
v_call: TRBV20-1
cdr3_aa: CSAAPGTGLYEQYF
cdr3_nt: TGCAGTGCCGCGCCCGGGACAGGGTTATACGAGCAGTACTTC

j_call: TRBJ1-6
cdr3_length: 15
clone_size: NA
d_call: NA
v_call: TRBV5-1
cdr3_aa: CASSLAGQRNSPLHF
cdr3_nt: TGCGCCAGCAGCTTGGCCGGACAGAGAAATTCACCCCTCCACTTT

j_call: TRBJ2-2
cdr3_length: 16
clone_size: few
d_call: NA
v_call: TRBV5-1
cdr3_aa: CASRLGDLRNTGELFF
cdr3_nt: TGCGCCAGCAGGTTGGGGGACCTCCGAAACACCGGGGAGCTGTTTTTT

j_call: TRBJ2-2
cdr3_length: 14
clone_size: few
d_call: NA
v_call: TRBV15
cdr3_aa: CATSINRNTGELFF
cdr3_nt: TGTGCCACCAGCATAAACAGGAACACCGGGGAGCTGTTTTTT

j_call: TRBJ2-2
cdr3_length: 15
clone_size: NA
d_call: NA
v_call: TRBV5-1
cdr3_aa: CASSSGTTNTGELFF
cdr3_nt: TGCGCCAGCAGCTCCGGGACAACGAACACCGGGGAGCTGTTTTTT

j_call: TRBJ2-4
cdr3_length: 11
clone_size: few
d_call: NA
v_call: TRBV5-1
cdr3_aa: CASSQKNIQYF
cdr3_nt: TGCGCCAGCAGCCAGAAAAACATTCAGTACTTC

j_call: TRBJ2-4
cdr3_length: 16
clone_size: few
d_call: NA
v_call: TRBV4-2
cdr3_aa: CASSQGPLVAKNIQYF
cdr3_nt: TGTGCCAGCAGCCAAGGGCCCCTCGTAGCCAAAAACATTCAGTACTTC

j_call: TRBJ2-1
cdr3_length: 13
clone_size: NA
d_call: NA
v_call: TRBV6-2/TRBV6-3
cdr3_aa: CASSYGRQNEQFF
cdr3_nt: TGTGCCAGCAGTTATGGTAGGCAAAATGAGCAGTTCTTC

j_call: TRBJ2-5
cdr3_length: 14
clone_size: NA
d_call: NA
v_call: TRBV5-4
cdr3_aa: CASSLWGVGETQYF
cdr3_nt: TGTGCCAGCAGCCTTTGGGGCGTCGGCGAGACCCAGTACTTC

j_call: TRBJ2-6
cdr3_length: 18
clone_size: NA
d_call: NA
v_call: TRBV12-3/TRBV12-4
cdr3_aa: CASSFPGQGGNGANVLTF
cdr3_nt: TGTGCCAGCAGTTTCCCGGGTCAGGGGGGAAATGGGGCCAACGTCCTGACTTTC

j_call: TRBJ2-1
cdr3_length: 16
clone_size: NA
d_call: TRBD2
v_call: TRBV9
cdr3_aa: CASSVRNSGGLNEQFF
cdr3_nt: TGTGCCAGCAGCGTACGTAATAGCGGGGGTTTAAATGAGCAGTTCTTC

j_call: TRBJ2-3
cdr3_length: 14
clone_size: NA
d_call: TRBD2
v_call: TRBV5-1
cdr3_aa: CASSDGRVEDTQYF
cdr3_nt: TGCGCCAGCAGCGACGGGAGGGTGGAAGATACGCAGTATTTT

j_call: TRBJ2-2
cdr3_length: 14
clone_size: NA
d_call: NA
v_call: TRBV7-9
cdr3_aa: CASSPGRSSGELFF
cdr3_nt: TGTGCCAGCAGCCCGGGACGGAGCTCCGGGGAGCTGTTTTTT

j_call: TRBJ2-7
cdr3_length: 13
clone_size: few
d_call: NA
v_call: TRBV20-1
cdr3_aa: CSARGTFLLEQYF
cdr3_nt: TGCAGTGCTAGAGGGACCTTCCTCCTCGAGCAGTACTTC

j_call: TRBJ1-4
cdr3_length: 14
clone_size: NA
d_call: NA
v_call: TRBV6-2/TRBV6-3
cdr3_aa: CASRSGLRGDELFF
cdr3_nt: TGTGCCAGCAGATCGGGACTCCGAGGCGATGAACTGTTTTTT

j_call: TRBJ2-7
cdr3_length: 18
clone_size: many
d_call: NA
v_call: TRBV5-1
cdr3_aa: CASSLAFPKTERSYEQYF
cdr3_nt: TGCGCCAGCAGCTTGGCCTTCCCTAAGACAGAACGATCCTACGAGCAGTACTTC

j_call: TRBJ2-7
cdr3_length: 15
clone_size: few
d_call: TRBD2
v_call: TRBV7-2
cdr3_aa: CASSPYGAGAYEQYF
cdr3_nt: TGTGCCAGCAGCCCCTACGGGGCGGGAGCCTACGAGCAGTACTTC

j_call: TRBJ2-1
cdr3_length: 16
clone_size: few
d_call: TRBD2
v_call: TRBV7-6
cdr3_aa: CASSLGWGEGYNEQFF
cdr3_nt: TGTGCCAGCAGCTTGGGCTGGGGGGAGGGCTACAATGAGCAGTTCTTC

j_call: TRBJ2-1
cdr3_length: 15
clone_size: NA
d_call: NA
v_call: TRBV9
cdr3_aa: CASSVSWVPNNEQFF
cdr3_nt: TGTGCCAGCAGCGTGTCGTGGGTACCGAACAATGAGCAGTTCTTC

j_call: TRBJ2-7
cdr3_length: 15
clone_size: NA
d_call: NA
v_call: TRBV14
cdr3_aa: CASSQIDGSGYEQYF
cdr3_nt: TGTGCCAGCAGCCAAATCGACGGATCCGGCTACGAGCAGTACTTC

j_call: TRBJ2-7
cdr3_length: 14
clone_size: NA
d_call: NA
v_call: TRBV7-2
cdr3_aa: CASSPSGNLYEQYF
cdr3_nt: TGTGCCAGCAGCCCTTCTGGGAATTTGTACGAGCAGTACTTC

j_call: TRBJ1-1
cdr3_length: 15
clone_size: NA
d_call: NA
v_call: TRBV19
cdr3_aa: CASSWGTNSNTEAFF
cdr3_nt: TGTGCCAGTAGCTGGGGGACGAACTCGAACACTGAAGCTTTCTTT

j_call: TRBJ2-3
cdr3_length: 11
clone_size: many
d_call: NA
v_call: TRBV7-8
cdr3_aa: CASTSTDTQYF
cdr3_nt: TGTGCCAGCACCTCGACAGATACGCAGTATTTT

j_call: TRBJ2-3
cdr3_length: 16
clone_size: once
d_call: TRBD2
v_call: TRBV20-1
cdr3_aa: CCAIPSLAGGEDTQYF
cdr3_nt: TGCTGTGCTATCCCCTCACTAGCGGGGGGGGAGGATACGCAGTATTTT

j_call: TRBJ2-2
cdr3_length: 16
clone_size: NA
d_call: TRBD1
v_call: TRBV2
cdr3_aa: CASSDLGDSYTGELFF
cdr3_nt: TGTGCCAGCAGTGATTTGGGGGACAGCTACACCGGGGAGCTGTTTTTT

j_call: TRBJ2-1
cdr3_length: 19
clone_size: NA
d_call: TRBD2
v_call: TRBV19
cdr3_aa: CASRTIAGGPDIIYNEQFF
cdr3_nt: TGTGCCAGTAGAACAATAGCGGGAGGGCCGGACATTATCTACAATGAGCAGTTCTTC

j_call: TRBJ2-7
cdr3_length: 15
clone_size: few
d_call: TRBD2
v_call: TRBV7-2
cdr3_aa: CASSLLAGGRNEQYF
cdr3_nt: TGTGCCAGCAGCTTATTAGCGGGGGGGCGCAACGAGCAGTACTTC

j_call: TRBJ2-7
cdr3_length: 14
clone_size: few
d_call: NA
v_call: TRBV12-3/TRBV12-4
cdr3_aa: CASTLRGGTYEQYF
cdr3_nt: TGTGCCAGCACCCTCCGTGGAGGGACGTACGAGCAGTACTTC

j_call: TRBJ2-1
cdr3_length: 16
clone_size: NA
d_call: TRBD1
v_call: TRBV11-2
cdr3_aa: CASSPPGTGMRNEQFF
cdr3_nt: TGTGCCAGCAGCCCCCCCGGGACAGGGATGCGCAATGAGCAGTTCTTC

j_call: TRBJ1-2
cdr3_length: 13
clone_size: many
d_call: NA
v_call: TRBV5-1
cdr3_aa: CASGDRANYGYTF
cdr3_nt: TGCGCCAGCGGCGACAGAGCTAACTATGGCTACACCTTC

j_call: TRBJ1-5
cdr3_length: 15
clone_size: NA
d_call: TRBD1
v_call: TRBV4-1
cdr3_aa: CASSQGVTGSQPQHF
cdr3_nt: TGCGCCAGCAGCCAAGGAGTGACAGGGAGCCAGCCCCAGCATTTT

j_call: TRBJ2-3
cdr3_length: 14
clone_size: few
d_call: TRBD2
v_call: TRBV20-1
cdr3_aa: CSATGTGRVDTQYF
cdr3_nt: TGCAGTGCTACCGGGACCGGGAGGGTTGATACGCAGTATTTT

j_call: TRBJ2-6
cdr3_length: 15
clone_size: NA
d_call: NA
v_call: TRBV6-5
cdr3_aa: CASSYAGAGANVLTF
cdr3_nt: TGTGCCAGCAGTTACGCAGGGGCTGGGGCCAACGTCCTGACTTTC

j_call: TRBJ2-7
cdr3_length: 13
clone_size: NA
d_call: TRBD1
v_call: TRBV20-1
cdr3_aa: CSATQGAWDEQYF
cdr3_nt: TGCAGTGCTACACAGGGGGCGTGGGACGAGCAGTACTTC

j_call: TRBJ2-7
cdr3_length: 14
clone_size: few
d_call: NA
v_call: TRBV7-7
cdr3_aa: CASSLNIGSYKQYF
cdr3_nt: TGTGCCAGCAGCTTAAACATAGGGAGCTACAAGCAGTACTTC

j_call: TRBJ2-1
cdr3_length: 15
clone_size: NA
d_call: NA
v_call: TRBV4-3
cdr3_aa: CASSHGDSTYNEQFF
cdr3_nt: TGCGCCAGCAGCCACGGGGACTCGACATACAATGAGCAGTTCTTC

j_call: TRBJ1-3
cdr3_length: 16
clone_size: few
d_call: NA
v_call: TRBV14
cdr3_aa: CASSQEWGRQGNTIYF
cdr3_nt: TGTGCCAGCAGCCAAGAGTGGGGACGGCAGGGAAACACCATATATTTT

j_call: TRBJ2-2
cdr3_length: 15
clone_size: NA
d_call: NA
v_call: TRBV20-1
cdr3_aa: CSARNTTGNTGELCF
cdr3_nt: TGCAGTGCTAGAAATACCACGGGGAACACCGGGGAGCTGTGTTTT

j_call: TRBJ1-2
cdr3_length: 15
clone_size: NA
d_call: TRBD1
v_call: TRBV6-2/TRBV6-3
cdr3_aa: CASISADRGGYGYTF
cdr3_nt: TGTGCCAGCATATCGGCGGACAGGGGAGGCTATGGCTACACCTTC